These 13 T cell receptor beta chains share one sample of origin, sequenced in a study of T cell repertoires in cytomegalovirus infection. Using its own MiXCR run on the reads, TCRdb lists one record per CDR3 protein. Among more than 400,000 distinct CDR3 sequences, about a quarter were seen once, and the ten largest hold around 14%. The material sequenced was PBMCs. These receptors were taken from a human donor in good health (CMV status not recorded). Some clones in this sample may be carry-over from other donors' samples.

CDR3 residues: CASRNFDREYTEAFF. The DNA for the CDR3 is TGTGCCAGCAGGAATTTTGACAGGGAATACACTGAAGCTTTCTTT. J is TRBJ1-1 and V is TRBV5-6, with TRBD1 matching 7 bases. The junction had 10 bases not matched to a gene; V was cut back by 5 bases and J by 3 bases. The CDR3 totals 15 residues. Germline lookup yields CDR1 SGHDT and CDR2 YYEEEE.

This clonotype has just a few counts. The chain has TRBV19 and TRBJ1-3, with D hard to call. Germline V gives CDR1 LNHDA, CDR2 SQIVND (reference sequence). The CDR3 sequence is 15 residues long. Between the trimmed V and J ends, which lost 6 bases and 0 bases, there was a span of 12 bases. CDR3 in DNA: TGTGCCAGTAGAAAACCCGGAAGCTCTGGAAACACCATATATTTT. This encodes CASRKPGSSGNTIYF.

This clonotype has just a few counts. J is TRBJ2-7 and V is TRBV27; D may be TRBD2 (5 bases). V was cut by 5 bases and J by 3 bases, with 14 bases left in between. The CDR3 loop spans 14 amino acids. In germline, CDR1 is MNHEY, CDR2 SMNVEV (reference sequence). The CDR3 bases are TGTGCCAGCAGTCCAGGACTGGGTTTCTACGAGCAGTACGTC. As protein: CASSPGLGFYEQYV.

In this sample, this clonotype turned up a few times. The chain uses TRBV23-1 and TRBJ1-5; no definite D call. TRBV23-1 is identified as an open reading frame with a role that is uncertain. Trimming stripped 8 bases from V and 11 bases from J, with 22 bases between. CDR3 length equals 14 residues. The CDR3 DNA is TGCGCCAGCCCCGACGTATATCTGACAAAGGCCCAGCATTTT. Translation gives CASPDVYLTKAQHF.

CDR3 protein: CASRIQSERGTEAFF. CDR3 in DNA: TGTGCCAGCAGAATTCAATCGGAAAGGGGCACTGAAGCTTTCTTT. This rearrangement joins TRBV7-8 to TRBJ1-1; D may be TRBD1 (5 bases). From germline, CDR1 is SGHVS and CDR2 FQNEAQ. V was pared by 6 bases and J by 4 bases, with 18 bases between. This CDR3 is built from 15 residues.

This chain connects TRBV19 to TRBJ1-5; no firm D call. From germline, CDR1 is LNHDA and CDR2 SQIVND (reference sequence). The V end was cut by 3 bases, the J end by 5 bases, with 14 bases between. CDR3 length: 15 residues. The CDR3 loop is CASSIRPVQDQPQHF. The CDR3 nucleotides are TGTGCCAGTAGTATTAGGCCGGTCCAGGATCAGCCCCAGCATTTT.

This clonotype has only one observation. V is TRBV29-1 and J is TRBJ1-1; D perhaps matches TRBD1 (5 bases). The CDR3 extends over 14 amino acids. V lost 4 bases and J lost 5, with 17 bases in between. The germline V gene encodes CDR1 SQVTM and CDR2 ANQGSEA. CDR3 protein: CSVVYQGRRTEAFF. The CDR3 region has the DNA TGCAGCGTTGTATACCAGGGAAGGAGGACTGAAGCTTTCTTT.

V and J are TRBV28 and TRBJ2-7; possible D gene TRBD2, 5 bases. The CDR3 has 15 residues. V lost 4 bases and J lost 6, with 19 bases in between. Germline assignment: CDR1 MDHEN and CDR2 SYDVKM. This chain's CDR3 is CASSSGNLRWGEQYF. In DNA form, the CDR3 reads TGTGCCAGCAGTTCCGGGAACCTCAGATGGGGCGAGCAGTACTTC.

This clonotype appeared many times. The V gene is TRBV7-2, the J gene TRBJ1-2; D is ambiguous. This CDR3 spans 15 amino acids. The V gene's germline CDR1 is SGHTA and CDR2 FQGNSA. V gave up 2 bases and J gave up 2 bases, with 12 bases separating them. The CDR3 sequence is CASSLSMRKNYGYTF. The CDR3 nucleotides read TGTGCCAGCAGCTTATCGATGAGGAAAAACTATGGCTACACCTTC.

J is TRBJ2-1 and V is TRBV7-4; 7 nucleotides match TRBD2. V lost 8 bases to trimming and J lost 10 bases; unmatched junction nucleotides: 14. Germline V gene lookup returns CDR1 SGHVT and CDR2 SQSDAQ. The CDR3 loop spans 14 amino acids. The CDR3 loop is CASSQRGGPGEQFF. CDR3 sequence (DNA): TGTGCCAGCTCCCAGAGGGGAGGGCCGGGGGAGCAGTTCTTC.

The V and J genes are TRBV20-1 and TRBJ2-1, with 11 bases matching TRBD2. Germline V gives CDR1 DFQATT, CDR2 SNEGSKA (reference sequence). The trim removed 3 bases at V and 8 bases at J, leaving 9 bases unmatched. This CDR3 comprises 15 residues. The CDR3 here is CSASPTSGRIYEQFF. CDR3 DNA: TGCAGTGCTAGCCCAACTAGCGGGAGAATCTATGAGCAGTTCTTC.

The chain links TRBV20-1 to TRBJ2-7; D is ambiguous. The CDR3 extends over 13 amino acids. Trimming removed 5 bases from V and 1 base from J, with 12 bases in between. Per germline, CDR1 DFQATT and CDR2 SNEGSKA (reference sequence). For the CDR3, the DNA is TGCAGTGCTGAGGTGGGTGCATCCTACGAGCAGTACTTC. As protein: CSAEVGASYEQYF.

The chain joins TRBV29-1 to TRBJ2-1, with D tentatively TRBD2 (5 bases). V gave up 6 bases and J gave up 7 bases, with 10 bases separating them. The CDR3 spans 11 residues. Germline V gene lookup returns CDR1 SQVTM and CDR2 ANQGSEA. The CDR3 coding sequence is TGCAGCGTGGCGGAGGTGAATGAGCAGTTCTTC. Its translation: CSVAEVNEQFF.